Sequencing of this T cell receptor (beta chain) was carried out in a study of blood T cell repertoires in COVID-19. Turning to the study itself: Some COVID-19 samples were acute and others convalescent; all came from the United States, Italy and Spain. In each case, the material was cDNA or gDNA derived from T cells, B-cell-depleted T cells, or PBMCs.

From germline, CDR1 is MNHEY and CDR2 SVGAGI. V lost 6 bases and J lost 2, with 8 bases in between. The CDR3 extends over 12 amino acids. Methods used by the authors: Amplification of reference gene primers was used by the study to estimate nucleated cell counts. Sequencing was performed with immunoSEQ multiplex PCR; in TCRdb, only in-frame clones are kept and a portion is missing. The V and J calls and clone size were taken over from that table, and D and trimming were inferred from the DNA. This repertoire shows a few hundred thousand clones, about 91% found once; its top ten account for 14% to 15%. Participants reported their clinical history, and cohort assignment relied on those reports.

The V call is TRBV6-5, the J call TRBJ2-7; no definite D call. The sequencing sample was made of PBMCs or T cells enriched from blood (not recorded which). The TCR sequence derives from a woman aged 45-65 years with acute COVID-19. CDR3 sequence: CASSNRAYEQYF. CDR3 sequence (DNA): TGTGCCAGCAGCAACAGAGCCTACGAGCAGTACTTC.